Below are 16 T cell receptor beta chains sequenced from a single sample in a study of cytomegalovirus exposure and HLA in healthy donors. It was with 60 Vbeta and 13 Jbeta primers that the PCR ran. Only in-frame clones appear in the TCRdb table, and some are missing; sequencing was by immunoSEQ multiplex PCR. The listing contains under 100,000 clones. Material for sequencing was PBMCs. Receptors originate from a woman aged 30 to 39 in good health and CMV-seronegative.

CDR3 protein: CASSPQGGEQYF. Written as DNA, the CDR3 is TGTGCCAGCAGCCCCCAGGGGGGTGAGCAGTACTTC. The V call is TRBV6-6, the J call TRBJ2-7; weak D call: TRBD1 (7 bases). Trimming took 6 bases from V and 7 from J, leaving 13 bases between them. The length of the CDR3 is 12 residues. The germline V gene has CDR1 MNHNY and CDR2 SVGAGI (reference sequence).

The chain employs TRBV7-3 and TRBJ2-3; a possible D gene is TRBD1 (6 bases). Trimming shortened V by 4 bases and J by 11 bases, and 13 bases separated the two germline ends. This CDR3 comprises 12 residues. Looked up from germline, CDR1 is SGHTA and CDR2 is FQGTGA. The CDR3 loop is CASSSTGYGQYF. The CDR3 DNA sequence: TGTGCCAGCAGCTCTACAGGGTATGGGCAGTATTTT.

This rearrangement joins TRBV7-8 to TRBJ2-5, with a tentative D call TRBD1 (6 bases). TRBJ2-7 matches the DNA end more closely, so the J call is doubtful. This CDR3 has 16 residues. Germline assignment: CDR1 SGHVS and CDR2 FQNEAQ. CDR3 sequence: CASSSYQGFPPYEQYF. CDR3 coding DNA: TGTGCCAGCAGCTCCTATCAGGGGTTCCCCCCCTACGAGCAGTACTTC.

The chain combines TRBV28 with TRBJ1-5; D remains unclear. Germline values: CDR1 MDHEN, CDR2 SYDVKM. The CDR3 runs 13 residues. V gave up 6 bases and J gave up 0 bases, with 6 bases separating them. The CDR3: CASSMSSNQPQHF. The CDR3, as DNA: TGTGCCAGCAGCATGAGTAGCAATCAGCCCCAGCATTTT.

The V call is TRBV30, the J call TRBJ1-6; 10 bases are a match to TRBD1. V trimming: 5 bases; J trimming: 9 bases; junction bases outside the gene matches: 7. Germline V lookup: CDR1 GTSNPN, CDR2 SVGIG (reference sequence). The CDR3 runs 14 residues. As DNA, the CDR3 is TGTGCCTGGGATCCGGGACAGGGGCGTTCACCCCTCCACTTT. It translates to CAWDPGQGRSPLHF.

The gene calls are TRBV7-9 and TRBJ2-1, with 15 bases identical to TRBD2. The CDR3 sequence is 18 residues long. Trimming cost V 0 bases and J 5 bases; bases outside gene matches: 5. Germline CDR1 SEHNR, CDR2 FQNEAQ (reference sequence). The CDR3 reads CASSLAGLAGGKDNEQFF. The CDR3 DNA follows: TGTGCCAGCAGCTTAGCTGGACTAGCGGGGGGGAAAGACAATGAGCAGTTCTTC.

V and J are TRBV19 and TRBJ1-2, with D unclear. Germline V gene data show CDR1 as LNHDA and CDR2 as SQIVND (reference sequence). This CDR3 region has 12 residues. Trimming took off 7 bases at V and 8 bases at J, with 14 bases between the two ends. The chain's CDR3 is CASITAGAGYTF. Here the CDR3 DNA reads TGTGCCAGTATAACAGCAGGTGCGGGCTACACCTTC.

The chain has TRBV14 and TRBJ2-3; D remains ambiguous. Germline-derived CDR1 and CDR2 are SGHDN and FVKESK. V was cut by 1 base and J by 0 bases, with 8 bases left in between. This CDR3 has 15 residues. The CDR3 sequence is CASSQGLLSTDTQYF. DNA of the CDR3: TGTGCCAGCAGCCAAGGACTTCTAAGCACAGATACGCAGTATTTT.

The rearrangement uses TRBV6-1 and TRBJ1-4; 9 nucleotides align to TRBD1. V gave up 8 bases and J gave up 6 bases; unmatched junction bases: 7. CDR1 is MNHNS and CDR2 is SASEGT in the germline V gene. The CDR3 extends over 14 amino acids. CDR3 loop: CASRTTGGYEKLFF. CDR3 DNA: TGTGCCAGCCGAACGACAGGGGGTTATGAAAAACTGTTTTTT.

V usage is TRBV18 and J usage is TRBJ2-5; weak D call: TRBD2 (5 bases). The end of the DNA aligns better with TRBJ2-7, so the J call may be wrong. Germline loops: CDR1 KGHSH, CDR2 LQKENI. The CDR3 runs 12 residues. The CDR3 here is CASSPGGSEQYF. The CDR3 coding sequence is TGTGCCAGCTCACCGGGTGGGAGCGAGCAGTACTTC.

The CDR3, as DNA: TGTGCCAGCAGTTTGGTTCGGAGCAATCAGCCCCAGCATTTT. Amino acids: CASSLVRSNQPQHF. The rearrangement uses TRBV27 and TRBJ1-5; unclear D gene. Germline V gene data show CDR1 as MNHEY and CDR2 as SMNVEV (reference sequence). The CDR3 sequence is 14 residues long. Trimming left V 3 bases short and J 1 base short, with 7 bases between.

The chain carries TRBV11-3 and TRBJ2-1; perhaps TRBD2 as D (6 bases). The V gene lost 1 base and the J gene lost 3 bases, with 7 bases spanning the gap. Germline-derived CDR1 and CDR2 are SGHNT and YENEEA. The CDR3 is 14 residues long. Written as DNA, the CDR3 is TGTGCCAGCAGCTTAGGGACTAACTACAATGAGCAGTTCTTC. Its protein is CASSLGTNYNEQFF.

The chain employs TRBV5-1 and TRBJ2-7, with D possibly matching TRBD2 (6 bases). V lost 0 bases, J lost 5 bases, and 12 bases lay in between. CDR1 and CDR2 (germline): SGHRS, YFSETQ. The CDR3 is made up of 14 amino acids. CDR3 nucleotides: TGCGCCAGCAGCTTGGGGGACTCAGGCGACGAGCAGTACTTC. This gives the protein CASSLGDSGDEQYF. The variable domain in full, completed from reference TRBV5-1 and TRBJ2-7, reads KAGVTQTPRYLIKTRGQQVTLSCSPISGHRSVSWYQQTPGQGLQFLFEYFSETQRNKGNFPGRFSGRQFSNSRSEMNVSTLELGDSALYLCASSLGDSGDEQYFGPGTRLTVT.

The chain combines TRBV2 with TRBJ2-1; TRBD2 matches at 12 bases. With 7 bases clipped from V and 1 base from J, the junction kept 14 bases outside the gene matches. This CDR3 has 19 residues. Looked up from germline, CDR1 is SNHLY and CDR2 is FYNNEI. DNA for the CDR3: TGTGCCAGCACCTCTAGCGGGGGGGCCGAAGTTTGGTCCTACAATGAGCAGTTCTTC. Translating it yields CASTSSGGAEVWSYNEQFF.

V gene TRBV7-9 combines with J gene TRBJ2-7, with 9 bases identical to TRBD1. Germline V lookup: CDR1 SEHNR, CDR2 FQNEAQ (reference sequence). The CDR3 spans 16 residues. V was pared by 2 bases and J by 5 bases, with 10 bases of the junction left unmatched. This CDR3 reads CASSLLRTGVGDEQYF. Written as DNA, the CDR3 is TGTGCCAGCAGCTTATTACGGACAGGGGTCGGCGACGAGCAGTACTTC.

This chain uses TRBV7-9 with TRBJ2-7; TRBD2 matches 11 bases. CDR3 size: 18 residues. The junction had 13 bases not matched to a gene; V was cut back by 5 bases and J by 1 base. CDR1 is SEHNR, CDR2 FQNEAQ, per germline (reference sequence). The CDR3 is CASSEKLAGARRSYEQYF. CDR3 bases: TGTGCCAGCAGCGAGAAACTAGCGGGGGCCAGACGTTCCTACGAGCAGTACTTC.